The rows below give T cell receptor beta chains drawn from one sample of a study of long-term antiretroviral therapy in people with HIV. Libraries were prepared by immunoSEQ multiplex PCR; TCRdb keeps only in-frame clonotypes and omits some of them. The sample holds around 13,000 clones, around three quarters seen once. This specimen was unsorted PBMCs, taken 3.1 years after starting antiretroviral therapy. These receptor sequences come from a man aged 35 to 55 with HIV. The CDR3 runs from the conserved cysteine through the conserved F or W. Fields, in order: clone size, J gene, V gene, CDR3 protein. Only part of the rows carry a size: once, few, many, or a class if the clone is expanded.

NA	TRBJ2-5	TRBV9	CASSVAGTGETQYF
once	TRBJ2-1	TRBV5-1	CASSMVETPRWFF
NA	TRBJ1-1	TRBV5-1	CASSLRDRVEAFF
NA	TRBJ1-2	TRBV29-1	CSAEVEDGYTF
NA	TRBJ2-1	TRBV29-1	CSVSRTGYNEQFF
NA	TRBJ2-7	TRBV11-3	CASSLGSRVHPSYEQYF
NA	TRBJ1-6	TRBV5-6	CASSLGSPLHF
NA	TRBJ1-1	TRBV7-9	CASTGITEAFF
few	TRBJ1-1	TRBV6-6	CASSSRTGLLF
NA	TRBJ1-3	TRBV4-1	CASSQGEHLSGNTIYF
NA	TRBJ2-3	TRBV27	CASSSQTSGGAQDTQYF
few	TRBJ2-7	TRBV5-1	CASSFGGAPGEEQYF
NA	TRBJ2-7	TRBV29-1	CSVDMGGNPYEQYF
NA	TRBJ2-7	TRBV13	CASRQGNSEQYF
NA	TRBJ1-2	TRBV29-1	CSVRGLYGYTF
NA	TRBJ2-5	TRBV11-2	CASSGYRATAQTQYF
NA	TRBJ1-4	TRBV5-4	CASSFGAGEKLFF
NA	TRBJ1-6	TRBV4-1	CASSQAPSYNSPLHF
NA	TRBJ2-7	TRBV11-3	CASSLPGILSYEQYF
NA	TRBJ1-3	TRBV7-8	CASSLSVSRGNTIYF
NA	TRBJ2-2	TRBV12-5	CASGLSGGAGELFF
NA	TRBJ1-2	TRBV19	CASTGQKFSNYGYTF
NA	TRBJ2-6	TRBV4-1	CASSQAELPGANVLTF
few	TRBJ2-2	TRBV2	CASSGGPGELFF
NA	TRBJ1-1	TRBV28	CASSWDRGLGGAFF
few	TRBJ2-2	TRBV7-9	CASSLVPGELFF
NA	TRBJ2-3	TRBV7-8	CASSLREGVNTQYF
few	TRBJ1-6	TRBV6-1	CASSNPSPLHF
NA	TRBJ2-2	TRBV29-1	CSVEVGAGGDATTGELFF
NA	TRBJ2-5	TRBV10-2	CASSEATGWYQETQYF
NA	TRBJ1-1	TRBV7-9	CASSFPGPADEAFF
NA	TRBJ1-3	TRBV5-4	CASSLQVGDQDTIYF
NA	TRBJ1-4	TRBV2	CASSPAGLNEKLFF
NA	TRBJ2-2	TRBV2	CASRASPGANTGELFF
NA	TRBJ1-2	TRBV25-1	CASIRGAWSGYTF
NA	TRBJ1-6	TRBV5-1	CASSTGTQTYNSPLHF
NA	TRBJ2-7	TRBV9	CASSVGPTYEQYF
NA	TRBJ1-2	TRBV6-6	CASGGEGGSGYTF
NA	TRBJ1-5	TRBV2	CASSEWAGSGNQPQHF
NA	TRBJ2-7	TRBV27	CASSGTSDYEQYF
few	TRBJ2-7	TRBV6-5	CASSPLTRVYEQYF
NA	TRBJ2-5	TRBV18	CASSRSEQETQYF
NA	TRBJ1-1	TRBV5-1	CASRQGSTEAFF
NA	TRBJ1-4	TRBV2	CASSDRQGAREKLFF
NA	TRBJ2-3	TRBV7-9	CASSPIAGTDTQYF
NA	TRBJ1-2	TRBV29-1	CSVLGGQAYGYTF
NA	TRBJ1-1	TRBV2	CASKGYPNTEAFF
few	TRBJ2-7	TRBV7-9	CASSRTGVRGEQYF
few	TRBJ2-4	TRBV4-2	CASSVPSGGTKNIQYF
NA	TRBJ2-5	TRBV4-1	CASSQAGETQYF
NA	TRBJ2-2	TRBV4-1	CASRSLGWENTGELFF
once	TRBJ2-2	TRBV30	CAWTDVRVAGELFF
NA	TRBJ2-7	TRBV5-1	CASMPGNRGQGFFYEQYF
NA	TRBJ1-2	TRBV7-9	CASTNLGDGYTF
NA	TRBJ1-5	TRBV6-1	CASSAGQGINSNQPQHF
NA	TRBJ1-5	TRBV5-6	CASSSYGNQPQHF
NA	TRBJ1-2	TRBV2	CASSEKAGLGGYTF
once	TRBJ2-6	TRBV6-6	CASSYGGLGANVLTF
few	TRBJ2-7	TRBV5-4	CASSLRGRAYEQYF
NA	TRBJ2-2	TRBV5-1	CASSSGFDTGELFF